This is a list of T cell receptor beta chains from one sample in a study of CD8 T cells in Susac syndrome. TCRdb used MiXCR to reprocess the immunoSEQ multiplex PCR reads, holding one entry per CDR3 protein. The sample records almost 450,000 distinct CDR3 sequences, more than 70% being singletons. Sequencing used CD8+ T cells from PBMCs. Receptors were obtained from a human donor with multiple sclerosis. CDR3s include the opening cysteine and the closing phenylalanine or tryptophan. D genes are given only for firm matches. Expanded clones get a size class; other rows say once, few or many, or leave the size out.

clone_size j_call v_call cdr3_length d_call cdr3_aa cdr3_nt
NA TRBJ2-1 TRBV30 14 TRBD1 CAWSETGALLGQFF TGTGCCTGGAGTGAAACAGGGGCACTTCTTGGGCAGTTCTTC
NA TRBJ2-2 TRBV12-3/TRBV12-4 17 TRBD2 CASSRLPSGRASGELFF TGTGCCAGCAGTCGTCTACCTAGCGGGAGGGCTTCCGGGGAGCTGTTTTTT
once TRBJ1-4 TRBV14 14 NA CASSATATNEKLFF TGTGCCAGCAGCGCGACGGCAACTAATGAAAAACTGTTTTTT
NA TRBJ2-1 TRBV27 14 NA CASSLYPAPNEQFF TGTGCCAGCAGTTTGTATCCCGCACCTAATGAGCAGTTCTTC
once TRBJ1-5 TRBV20-1 15 TRBD1 CSARDGKAGGQPQHF TGCAGTGCTAGAGACGGGAAGGCAGGGGGTCAGCCCCAGCATTTT
NA TRBJ2-1 TRBV4-1 22 TRBD2 CASSQSDLWASGGLPSYNEQFF TGCGCCAGCAGCCAATCAGACCTTTGGGCTAGCGGGGGCCTGCCGTCCTACAATGAGCAGTTCTTC
NA TRBJ2-5 TRBV6-1 13 NA CASPTSEGETQYF TGTGCCAGTCCGACTAGTGAAGGAGAGACCCAGTACTTC
NA TRBJ2-1 TRBV12-3/TRBV12-4 13 NA CASSLPGLWEQFF TGTGCCAGCAGTTTGCCAGGGCTCTGGGAGCAGTTCTTC
NA TRBJ1-4 TRBV27 15 NA CASSLGASTNEKLFF TGTGCCAGCAGTTTAGGGGCCTCAACTAATGAAAAACTGTTTTTT
NA TRBJ2-5 TRBV2 13 NA CASSEGYRETQYF TGTGCCAGCAGTGAAGGTTATCGGGAGACCCAGTACTTC
few TRBJ1-1 TRBV4-1 12 NA CASSHDRPEAFF TGCGCCAGCAGCCACGACAGGCCGGAAGCTTTCTTT
NA TRBJ2-7 TRBV3-1 13 NA CASSQDGDYEQYF TGTGCCAGCAGCCAGGACGGGGACTACGAGCAGTACTTC
NA TRBJ1-2 TRBV12-5 13 NA CASGVDASDGYTF TGTGCTAGTGGTGTGGACGCCTCCGATGGCTACACCTTC
NA TRBJ2-1 TRBV4-2 16 NA CASRRVAESSYNEQFF TGTGCCAGCAGACGAGTAGCGGAAAGCTCCTACAATGAGCAGTTCTTC
once TRBJ2-1 TRBV10-3 21 TRBD2 CAISDPTSGTSGGASYNEQFF TGTGCCATCAGTGATCCCACCTCCGGGACTAGCGGGGGTGCCTCCTACAATGAGCAGTTCTTC
NA TRBJ2-1 TRBV28 12 NA CASSFKINEQFF TGTGCCAGCAGTTTCAAAATCAATGAGCAGTTCTTC
NA TRBJ1-3 TRBV7-4 15 NA CASSLEIYSGNTIYF TGTGCCAGCAGCTTGGAGATTTACTCTGGAAACACCATATATTTT
NA TRBJ2-1 TRBV29-1 14 TRBD1 CSVEGRGLDNEQFF TGCAGCGTTGAAGGCAGGGGGCTGGACAATGAGCAGTTCTTC
NA TRBJ2-7 TRBV7-8 15 NA CASSRSGEQSYEQYF TGTGCCAGCAGCCGATCAGGGGAACAGTCCTACGAGCAGTACTTC
once TRBJ2-1 TRBV30 14 NA CAWFSDSSKYEQFF TGTGCCTGGTTCTCAGACTCCTCGAAGTATGAGCAGTTCTTC
NA TRBJ2-3 TRBV4-1 14 NA CASSQEGGTDTQYF TGCGCCAGCAGCCAAGAAGGGGGCACAGATACGCAGTATTTT
NA TRBJ2-5 TRBV4-1 14 NA CASSQDFFQETQYF TGCGCCAGCAGCCAAGATTTCTTTCAAGAGACCCAGTACTTC
NA TRBJ2-7 TRBV7-9 18 TRBD2 CASSPLYLAGKGSYEQYF TGTGCCAGCAGCCCACTTTATTTAGCGGGCAAGGGGTCCTACGAGCAGTACTTC
NA TRBJ1-5 TRBV6-6 14 NA CAGSLRGDNQPQHF TGTGCCGGCAGCCTCCGGGGGGACAATCAGCCCCAGCATTTT
NA TRBJ1-1 TRBV10-2 15 NA CASTEVRGMNTEAFF TGCGCCAGCACTGAGGTCAGGGGTATGAACACTGAAGCTTTCTTT
NA TRBJ1-2 TRBV28 11 NA CATNSADGYTF TGTGCCACCAATTCGGCAGATGGCTACACCTTC
NA TRBJ2-2 TRBV27 14 NA CASSLSFATGELFF TGTGCCAGCAGTTTAAGCTTTGCCACCGGGGAGCTGTTTTTT
NA TRBJ2-1 TRBV7-9 12 NA CASSLALQEQFF TGTGCCAGCAGCTTAGCGCTCCAGGAGCAGTTCTTC
NA TRBJ2-7 TRBV6-6 14 NA CASSRTGFRNEQYF TGTGCCAGCAGTAGAACAGGGTTTAGGAACGAGCAGTACTTC
NA TRBJ2-7 TRBV9 15 NA CASSVGDLGYHEQYF TGTGCCAGCAGCGTAGGGGACCTGGGGTACCACGAGCAGTACTTC
NA TRBJ1-5 TRBV28 15 NA CATTVNREAYQPQHF TGTGCCACCACAGTTAATAGGGAGGCGTATCAGCCCCAGCATTTT
NA TRBJ1-5 TRBV12-3/TRBV12-4 13 TRBD1 CASSADRGQPQHF TGTGCCAGCAGTGCGGACAGGGGCCAGCCCCAGCATTTT
NA TRBJ1-5 TRBV4-1 16 NA CASSQVRGTDNQPQHF TGCGCCAGCAGCCAAGTCCGCGGGACCGACAATCAGCCCCAGCATTTT
NA TRBJ1-1 TRBV28 16 NA CASSFRRRPTNTEAFF TGTGCCAGCAGTTTTCGTCGTCGGCCTACCAACACTGAAGCTTTCTTT
NA TRBJ2-5 TRBV5-1 18 TRBD2 CASSHRTSGGPIEETQYF TGCGCCAGCAGCCACCGGACTAGCGGGGGACCTATTGAAGAGACCCAGTACTTC
NA TRBJ1-2 TRBV4-1 13 NA CASSQTANYGYTF TGTGCCAGCAGTCAGACAGCTAACTATGGCTACACCTTC
NA TRBJ2-5 TRBV18 13 TRBD1 CASSPTGEETQYF TGTGCCAGTAGCCCTACAGGGGAAGAGACCCAGTACTTC
NA TRBJ1-2 TRBV5-1 17 NA CASSSRGVRTAHYGYTF TGCGCCAGCAGCTCCCGTGGGGTGAGGACCGCCCACTATGGCTACACCTTC
NA TRBJ2-7 TRBV20-1 13 TRBD2 CSASLAESYEQYF TGCAGTGCTAGTCTAGCGGAGTCCTACGAGCAGTACTTC
NA TRBJ1-5 TRBV27 13 NA CASSLSILQPQHF TGTGCCAGCAGTTTATCGATTCTACAGCCCCAGCATTTT
NA TRBJ2-3 TRBV12-3/TRBV12-4 16 NA CASTNSLRRATDTQYF TGTGCCAGCACTAATTCTTTGAGGCGGGCCACAGATACGCAGTATTTT
NA TRBJ1-1 TRBV7-8 16 NA CASSLVQKAMNTEAFF TGTGCCAGCAGCTTAGTACAGAAAGCAATGAACACTGAAGCTTTCTTT
NA TRBJ2-7 TRBV27 14 TRBD1 CASSFGTGFGEQYF TGTGCCAGCAGTTTTGGGACAGGGTTCGGCGAGCAGTACTTC
NA TRBJ2-1 TRBV20-1 14 NA CSARDLETYNEQFF TGCAGTGCTAGAGATCTGGAAACCTACAATGAGCAGTTCTTC
NA TRBJ2-1 TRBV5-4 15 NA CASSPDNKNGNEQFF TGTGCCAGCAGCCCTGACAACAAGAATGGGAATGAGCAGTTCTTC
NA TRBJ1-4 TRBV3-1 16 NA CASSSPGRATNEKLFF TGTGCCAGCAGCTCCCCCGGCAGGGCAACTAATGAAAAACTGTTTTTT
NA TRBJ1-5 TRBV7-9 14 TRBD1 CASSGTGANQPQHF TGTGCCAGCAGTGGAACAGGGGCAAATCAGCCCCAGCATTTT
NA TRBJ2-3 TRBV6-1 16 NA CASSEVRGGPGDTQYF TGTGCCAGCAGTGAAGTGCGGGGCGGGCCAGGGGATACGCAGTATTTT
NA TRBJ2-1 TRBV30 13 NA CAWSVGAFNEQFF TGTGCCTGGAGTGTAGGGGCGTTTAATGAGCAGTTCTTC
few TRBJ2-7 TRBV20-1 13 TRBD1 CSARDSSSYEQYF TGCAGTGCGAGGGACAGCAGCTCCTACGAGCAGTACTTC
NA TRBJ2-7 TRBV30 14 TRBD1 CAWILGQGLNEQYF TGTGCCTGGATACTAGGACAGGGTCTGAACGAGCAGTACTTC
NA TRBJ1-2 TRBV19 13 NA CASSLTAGYGYTF TGTGCCAGTAGTCTGACTGCCGGCTATGGCTACACCTTC